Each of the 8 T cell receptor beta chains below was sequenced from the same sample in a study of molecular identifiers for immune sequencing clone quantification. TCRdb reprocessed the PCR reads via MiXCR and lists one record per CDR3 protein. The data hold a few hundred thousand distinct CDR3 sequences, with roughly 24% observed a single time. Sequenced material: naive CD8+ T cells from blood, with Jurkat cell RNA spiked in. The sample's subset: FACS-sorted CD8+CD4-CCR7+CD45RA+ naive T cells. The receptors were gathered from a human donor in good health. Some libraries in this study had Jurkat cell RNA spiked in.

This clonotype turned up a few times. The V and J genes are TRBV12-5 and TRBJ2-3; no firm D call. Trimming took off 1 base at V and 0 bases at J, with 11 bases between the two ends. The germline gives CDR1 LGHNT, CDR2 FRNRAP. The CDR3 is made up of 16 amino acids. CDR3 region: CASGLGTSRSTDTQYF. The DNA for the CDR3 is TGTGCTAGTGGTTTGGGTACTTCGCGGAGCACAGATACGCAGTATTTT.

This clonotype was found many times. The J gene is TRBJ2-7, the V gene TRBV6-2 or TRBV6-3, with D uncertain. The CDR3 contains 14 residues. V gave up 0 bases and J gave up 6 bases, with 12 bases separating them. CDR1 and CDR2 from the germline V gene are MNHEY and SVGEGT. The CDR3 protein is CASSYSGPAFEQYF. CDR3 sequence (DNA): TGTGCCAGCAGTTACTCTGGACCGGCTTTCGAGCAGTACTTC.

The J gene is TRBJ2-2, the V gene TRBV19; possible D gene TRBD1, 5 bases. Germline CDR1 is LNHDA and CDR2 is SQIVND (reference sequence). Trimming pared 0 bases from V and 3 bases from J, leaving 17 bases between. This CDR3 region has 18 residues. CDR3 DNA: TGTGCCAGTAGTATAGACCGGACATGGGTCGCGGACACCGGGGAGCTGTTTTTT. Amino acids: CASSIDRTWVADTGELFF.

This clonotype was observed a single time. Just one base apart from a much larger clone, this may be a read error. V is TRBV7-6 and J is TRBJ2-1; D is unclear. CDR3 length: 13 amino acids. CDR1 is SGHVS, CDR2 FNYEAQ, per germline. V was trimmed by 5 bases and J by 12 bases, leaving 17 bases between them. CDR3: CASSRTGVSGQFF. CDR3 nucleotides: TGTGCCAGCAGCCGAACGGGCGTCTCTGGGCAGTTCTTC.

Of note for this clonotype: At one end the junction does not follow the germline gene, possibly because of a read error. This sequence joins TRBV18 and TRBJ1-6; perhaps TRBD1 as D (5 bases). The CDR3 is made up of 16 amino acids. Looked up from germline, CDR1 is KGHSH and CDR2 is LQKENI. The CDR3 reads CASSFPGAGSNSHLHF. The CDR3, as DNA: TGTGCCAGCTCATTCCCTGGCGCAGGGTCTAATTCACACCTCCACTTT. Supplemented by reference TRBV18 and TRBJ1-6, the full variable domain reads NAGVMQNPRHLVRRRGQEARLRCSPMKGHSHVYWYRQLPEEGLKFMVYLQKENIIDESGMPKERFSAEFPKEGPSILRIQQVVRGDSAAYFCASSFPGAGSNSHLHFGNGTRLTVT.

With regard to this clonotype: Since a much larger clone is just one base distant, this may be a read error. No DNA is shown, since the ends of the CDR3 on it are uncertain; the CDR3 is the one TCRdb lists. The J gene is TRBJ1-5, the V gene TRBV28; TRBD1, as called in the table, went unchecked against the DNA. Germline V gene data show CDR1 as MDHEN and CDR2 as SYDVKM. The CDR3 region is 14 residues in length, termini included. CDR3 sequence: CALAVGVGNQPQDF.

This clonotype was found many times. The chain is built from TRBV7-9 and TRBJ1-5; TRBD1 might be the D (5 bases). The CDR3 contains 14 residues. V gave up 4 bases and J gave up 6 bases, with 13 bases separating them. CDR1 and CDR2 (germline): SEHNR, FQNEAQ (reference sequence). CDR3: CASSSTPGIQPQHF. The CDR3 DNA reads TGTGCCAGCAGCTCTACCCCAGGGATTCAGCCCCAGCATTTT.

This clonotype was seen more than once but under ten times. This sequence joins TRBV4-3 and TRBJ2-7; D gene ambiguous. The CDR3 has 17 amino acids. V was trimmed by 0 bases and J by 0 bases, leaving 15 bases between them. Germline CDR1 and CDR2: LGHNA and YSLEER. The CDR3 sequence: CASSQDSHLNPSYEQYF. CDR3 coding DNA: TGCGCCAGCAGCCAAGATTCACACCTAAACCCCTCCTACGAGCAGTACTTC.